This T cell receptor beta chain comes out of a study of T cell responses to AZD1222 COVID-19 vaccine. The V gene's germline CDR1 is MNHEY and CDR2 SMNVEV (reference sequence). The CDR3 is made up of 15 amino acids. The V end was cut by 6 bases, the J end by 0 bases, with 14 bases between. This clone was picked up one time. Its antigen is unidentified. Study findings and constraints: No repertoire was sampled before or during the peak T cell response, only after it.

The repertoire was sequenced with immunoSEQ multiplex PCR; TCRdb's copy has only in-frame clones and lacks some. Here the sample spans about 160,000 clones, 94% being singletons. The sequencing used peripheral blood, collected on day 0 of AZD1222 vaccination. The receptor's source is an adult in good health. The V gene is TRBV27, the J gene TRBJ1-1, with D unresolved. The CDR3: CASRGSRALNTEAFF. In nucleotides, the CDR3 is TGTGCCAGCAGAGGGTCCCGGGCCCTGAACACTGAAGCTTTCTTT.